This TCR beta chain was recorded in a study of T cell repertoires in cytomegalovirus infection. Study in general: CMV infection plus the matching HLA type was flagged by public TCR beta signatures. Study outcomes and limitations: The ex vivo response was dominated by HLA-C-restricted CMV-specific TCR beta clonotypes. Carriers of CMV plus the relevant HLA were identified by cumulative public TCR beta family frequency.

This clonotype was observed at least ten times. Its antigen is not known. MiXCR, run by TCRdb on the reads, gives a single entry per CDR3 protein. The table includes 7,500 to 9,000 distinct CDR3 sequences, 45% to 55% detected once. The V gene lost 2 bases and the J gene lost 6 bases, with 23 bases spanning the gap. Per germline, CDR1 LGHNA and CDR2 YNFKEQ. The CDR3 runs to 18 residues. The source of this sequence is a human donor in good health (CMV status not recorded). Some clones in this sample may be carry-over from other donors' samples. Sequencing was performed on PBMCs, sequenced either directly or after in vitro stimulation (not recorded which). The rearrangement links TRBV4-2 to TRBJ2-1, with D possibly TRBD2 on 7 matching bases. Here the CDR3 reads CASSQSPGPRGAGNEQFF. The CDR3 DNA reads as TGTGCCAGCAGCCAATCCCCAGGTCCCCGGGGGGCGGGCAATGAGCAGTTCTTC.